This entry lists 22 T cell receptor beta chains sequenced from one sample in a study of CD8+ T cells in alopecia areata. RNA extraction was followed by reverse transcription into cDNA, which acted as the sequencing template. The assay was immunoSEQ multiplex PCR, and TCRdb's table has in-frame clones only and misses some. The sample carries roughly 150,000 clones, about 60% recorded once. What was sequenced was CD4+ T cells sorted from blood. These receptors originate from a human donor in good health.

This clone has more than one count but fewer than ten. The V call is TRBV19, the J call TRBJ2-1; D gene unclear. This CDR3 is built from 13 residues. Germline V gene lookup returns CDR1 LNHDA and CDR2 SQIVND (reference sequence). V was clipped by 6 bases and J by 9 bases, with 15 bases between them. CDR3 nucleotide sequence: TGTGCCAGTAGACTTCAGATGTTCAGTGAGCAGTTCTTC. Residues: CASRLQMFSEQFF.

This clone came up a few times. This rearrangement joins TRBV9 to TRBJ2-3; D gene ambiguous. From germline, CDR1 is SGDLS and CDR2 YYNGEE. This CDR3 comprises 14 residues. Trimming took off 0 bases at V and 5 bases at J, with 10 bases between the two ends. CDR3 coding DNA: TGTGCCAGCAGCGTAGGTATTAATCGAGATACGCAGTATTTT. Protein: CASSVGINRDTQYF.

The genes are TRBV25-1 and TRBJ1-5; a weak D match, TRBD1 (6 bases). The V and J ends lost 1 base and 3 bases respectively, with 10 bases between them. The CDR3 is made up of 15 amino acids. In germline, CDR1 is MGHDK, CDR2 SYGVNS. The CDR3 nucleotides are TGTGCCAGCAGTGAATCCCACAGGGACAATCAGCCCCAGCATTTT. It encodes CASSESHRDNQPQHF.

The table lists this clone with a few counts. The chain is built from TRBV7-9 and TRBJ2-3; no clear D. CDR1 SEHNR and CDR2 FQNEAQ come from the germline V gene (reference sequence). This CDR3 has 14 residues. V was pared by 8 bases and J by 1 base, with 13 bases between. The CDR3 protein is CASGYMGGTDTQYF. The CDR3 DNA is TGTGCCAGCGGGTATATGGGCGGCACAGATACGCAGTATTTT.

The V call is TRBV25-1, the J call TRBJ2-1; possibly TRBD1 for D (5 bases). The CDR3 runs 15 residues. The germline CDR1 and CDR2 sequences are MGHDK and SYGVNS. V dropped 4 bases and J dropped 5 bases, with 15 bases sitting between them. CDR3 sequence (DNA): TGTGCCAGCAGTGGCACCACAACAGGTGACAATGAGCAGTTCTTC. It is translated as CASSGTTTGDNEQFF.

The genes are TRBV5-1 and TRBJ1-5; tentative D call: TRBD1 (5 bases). Germline loops: CDR1 SGHRS, CDR2 YFSETQ. Deletions cut 1 base from V and 5 bases from J, with 13 bases between. This CDR3 comprises 15 residues. CDR3 sequence reads: CASSLSPDSHQPQHF. The CDR3 DNA is TGCGCCAGCAGCTTGTCTCCAGACAGTCATCAGCCCCAGCATTTT.

This chain connects TRBV28 to TRBJ2-5; D gene unclear. The germline CDR1 and CDR2 sequences are MDHEN and SYDVKM. Trimming removed 5 bases at V and 9 bases at J, with 13 bases between. This CDR3 has 12 residues. In DNA, the CDR3 is TGTGCCAGCAGTATCCCATCGGTTCCCCAGTACTTC. Its translation: CASSIPSVPQYF.

The chain carries TRBV11-2 and TRBJ2-4; perhaps TRBD2 as D (6 bases). V was cut by 5 bases and J by 0 bases, with 23 bases left in between. The CDR3 runs to 19 residues. From germline, CDR1 is SGHAT and CDR2 FQNNGV. CDR3 residues: CASSLRRDLIPEAKNIQYF. In nucleotides, the CDR3 is TGTGCCAGCAGCCTTAGGAGGGATTTGATCCCCGAAGCCAAAAACATTCAGTACTTC.

V is TRBV6-5 and J is TRBJ1-2; a possible D gene is TRBD1 (5 bases). Looked up from germline, CDR1 is MNHEY and CDR2 is SVGAGI. The CDR3 extends over 13 amino acids. V lost 6 bases, J lost 8 bases, and 16 bases lay in between. CDR3: CASRLNWGSGYTF. The CDR3 DNA follows: TGTGCCAGCAGGCTGAACTGGGGGTCCGGCTACACCTTC.

This rearrangement joins TRBV14 to TRBJ2-7; D is ambiguous. The CDR3 runs 12 residues. V was trimmed by 4 bases and J by 9 bases, leaving 13 bases between them. Germline assignment: CDR1 SGHDN and CDR2 FVKESK. The CDR3 reads CASSLSPNPQYF. For the CDR3, the DNA is TGTGCCAGCAGCCTTTCCCCCAATCCGCAGTACTTC.

The chain is built from TRBV2 and TRBJ2-7; D gene ambiguous. V gave up 6 bases and J gave up 1 base, with 1 base separating them. Germline-derived CDR1 and CDR2 are SNHLY and FYNNEI. This CDR3 has 10 amino acids. The CDR3 DNA reads TGTGCCAGCAGATCCTACGAGCAGTACTTC. The encoded protein is CASRSYEQYF.

J is TRBJ2-5 and V is TRBV27; tentatively, D is TRBD2 (6 bases). V was shortened by 2 bases and J by 1 base, with 11 bases between the two germline ends. In germline, CDR1 is MNHEY, CDR2 SMNVEV (reference sequence). The CDR3 is made up of 15 amino acids. The CDR3 sequence is CASSLGRDSQETQYF. The CDR3 DNA follows: TGTGCCAGCAGTTTAGGGCGGGACTCCCAAGAGACCCAGTACTTC.

This clone was seen only once. This sequence joins TRBV9 and TRBJ2-5; TRBD1 agrees at 11 bases. The germline CDR1 and CDR2 sequences are SGDLS and YYNGEE. The V and J ends lost 4 bases and 5 bases, in that order; junction bases with no gene match: 10. The CDR3 extends over 16 amino acids. CDR3 in DNA: TGTGCCAGCAGCTATCTCAGGACAGGGGGCTTGGAGACCCAGTACTTC. Protein product: CASSYLRTGGLETQYF.

This clone was recorded once. The rearrangement links TRBV4-1 to TRBJ1-5, with unresolved D. The V end was cut by 0 bases, the J end by 8 bases, with 8 bases between. Germline V gene data show CDR1 as MGHRA and CDR2 as YSYEKL. The CDR3 runs 13 residues. DNA of the CDR3: TGCGCCAGCAGCCAAGAGGGTCGTAAGCCCCAGCATTTT. Translated, it gives CASSQEGRKPQHF.

The rearrangement uses TRBV10-1 and TRBJ2-5; possibly TRBD2 for D (6 bases). Trimming removed 4 bases at V and 5 bases at J, with 11 bases between. CDR3 length equals 13 residues. Germline V gene data show CDR1 as WNHNN and CDR2 as SYGVQD (reference sequence). CDR3 in amino acids: CASSVREGETQYF. The CDR3 DNA reads as TGCGCCAGCAGTGTGCGGGAAGGGGAGACCCAGTACTTC.

As regards this clone: Relative to the germline gene, one junction end is altered; a read error may explain this. The chain has TRBV6-6 and TRBJ1-3; the D is unclear. CDR1 is MNHNY and CDR2 is SVGAGI in the germline V gene (reference sequence). CDR3 length: 16 amino acids. CDR3 DNA sequence: TGTGCCAGCAGTGACTCGGGATCCCGCTCTGGAAACACCATATATTTT. Amino acid sequence: CASSDSGSRSGNTIYF.

The genes are TRBV2 and TRBJ1-1, with 11 bases matching TRBD1. J was trimmed by 10 bases and V by 2 bases; bases with no gene match: 12. CDR1 SNHLY and CDR2 FYNNEI come from the germline V gene. CDR3 size: 16 residues. CDR3 sequence (DNA): TGTGCCAGCAGTGAAAAGGACAGGGGGCCGGGAGATCGAGCTTTCTTT. Its translation is CASSEKDRGPGDRAFF.

V and J are TRBV7-8 and TRBJ2-7, with a tentative D call TRBD2 (5 bases). The CDR3 runs to 14 residues. V lost 5 bases and J lost 4, with 15 bases in between. In germline, CDR1 is SGHVS, CDR2 FQNEAQ. CDR3 sequence reads: CASSAPGIPYEQYF. The CDR3, as DNA: TGTGCCAGCAGCGCCCCGGGAATCCCGTACGAGCAGTACTTC.

The CDR3 nucleotides are TGTGCCAGCAGCCCTAATAGCGGGAGGGCCGGTACTTACAATGAGCAGTTCTTC. Translated: CASSPNSGRAGTYNEQFF. The V and J genes are TRBV9 and TRBJ2-1, with 11 bases matching TRBD2. The ends lost 4 bases at V and 4 bases at J; junction bases unmatched: 13. Germline values: CDR1 SGDLS, CDR2 YYNGEE. This CDR3 has 18 amino acids.

This clone was detected a few times. This chain joins TRBV29-1 and TRBJ2-3; D is uncertain. V was shortened by 4 bases and J by 5 bases, with 13 bases between the two germline ends. This CDR3 is built from 13 residues. Germline V gene data show CDR1 as SQVTM and CDR2 as ANQGSEA. The DNA for the CDR3 is TGCAGCGTTGCCAAGGGATCGGGAGATACGCAGTATTTT. This gives the protein CSVAKGSGDTQYF.

CDR3 sequence: CRVMGTEAFF. CDR3 DNA: TGCAGGGTAATGGGCACTGAAGCTTTCTTT. The J gene is TRBJ1-1, the V gene TRBV20-1; D gene uncertain. Looked up from germline, CDR1 is DFQATT and CDR2 is SNEGSKA (reference sequence). This CDR3 contains 10 residues.

The rearrangement joins TRBV5-6 to TRBJ2-1; the match to TRBD2 covers 8 bases. Germline trimming cut 4 bases from V and 4 bases from J; bases unmatched to any gene: 10. This CDR3 has 16 residues. Germline CDR1 reads SGHDT; CDR2 reads YYEEEE. The CDR3 region is CASSPKLPGGYNEQFF. The DNA for the CDR3 is TGTGCCAGCAGCCCGAAGTTGCCGGGAGGGTACAATGAGCAGTTCTTC.